Listed here are 13 T cell receptor beta chains from one sample, sequenced in a study of CD8 T cells in seronegative destructive rheumatoid arthritis. The protocol was immunoSEQ multiplex PCR, while the TCRdb copy is restricted to in-frame clones and leaves out a portion. The sample includes 13,000 or so clones, roughly 87% of them seen just once. Sample: CD8+ T cells from blood. The source of these receptors is a woman between 30 and 55 years old with seronegative destructive rheumatoid arthritis.

The chain combines TRBV19 with TRBJ1-1; TRBD1 might be the D (6 bases). The CDR3 spans 11 residues. Trimming removed 10 bases at V and 6 bases at J, with 12 bases between. Germline V CDR1 and CDR2: LNHDA, SQIVND (reference sequence). CDR3 amino acids: CATLWGPEAFF. CDR3 sequence (DNA): TGTGCCACTCTATGGGGGCCTGAAGCTTTCTTT.

The chain links TRBV6-5 to TRBJ2-2; D unresolved. The germline gives CDR1 MNHEY, CDR2 SVGAGI. This CDR3 is 15 amino acids long. Trimming removed 2 bases from V and 3 bases from J, with 10 bases in between. The CDR3 coding sequence is TGTGCCAGCAGTTACACATGGTCGTACACCGGGGAGCTGTTTTTT. This gives the protein CASSYTWSYTGELFF.

This clone came up a few times. This rearrangement joins TRBV7-9 to TRBJ1-4; D is possibly TRBD1 (6 bases). CDR1 and CDR2 from the germline V gene are SEHNR and FQNEAQ (reference sequence). V was cut by 5 bases and J by 6 bases, with 13 bases left in between. This CDR3 spans 14 amino acids. The CDR3 protein is CASSQTGYHEKLFF. As DNA, the CDR3 is TGTGCCAGCAGCCAGACAGGATATCATGAAAAACTGTTTTTT.

The chain carries TRBV19 and TRBJ1-1, with D perhaps matching TRBD1 (5 bases). Germline CDR1 is LNHDA and CDR2 is SQIVND (reference sequence). Deletions cut 7 bases from V and 4 bases from J, with 13 bases between. The CDR3 is 13 amino acids. CDR3 sequence (DNA): TGTGCCAGTACCCAGGGTTTGAGCACTGAAGCTTTCTTT. Its translation: CASTQGLSTEAFF.

This chain uses TRBV7-9 with TRBJ1-6, with D unresolved. The V and J ends lost 3 bases and 5 bases respectively, with 11 bases between them. This CDR3 is built from 15 residues. Germline CDR1 SEHNR, CDR2 FQNEAQ (reference sequence). This CDR3 is CASSLEEEDNSPLHF. The CDR3 DNA reads as TGTGCCAGCAGCTTGGAGGAGGAAGATAATTCACCCCTCCACTTT. Full variable domain (remainder filled in from reference TRBV7-9 and TRBJ1-6): DTGVSQNPRHKITKRGQNVTFRCDPISEHNRLYWYRQTLGQGPEFLTYFQNEAQLEKSRLLSDRFSAERPKGSFSTLEIQRTEQGDSAMYLCASSLEEEDNSPLHFGNGTRLTVT.

The rearrangement uses TRBV9 and TRBJ2-3; TRBD2 matches 8 bases. The V segment lost 4 bases and the J segment 6 bases; nucleotides outside the gene matches: 10. Germline V CDR1 and CDR2: SGDLS, YYNGEE. The CDR3 has 15 residues. This chain's CDR3 is CASSPRGGLGDTQYF. For the CDR3, the DNA is TGTGCCAGCAGCCCCCGGGGGGGATTGGGCGATACGCAGTATTTT.

The chain recombines TRBV11-2 with TRBJ2-5, with 7 bases lining up with TRBD2. Germline CDR1 is SGHAT and CDR2 is FQNNGV. This CDR3 contains 14 residues. The V segment lost 7 bases and the J segment 2 bases; nucleotides outside the gene matches: 7. The CDR3 region has the DNA TGTGCCAGCATAGGGCTAGCGGAACAAGAGACCCAGTACTTC. Protein product: CASIGLAEQETQYF.

V and J are TRBV2 and TRBJ2-1, with 7 bases fitting TRBD2. Germline V gene lookup returns CDR1 SNHLY and CDR2 FYNNEI. The trim removed 3 bases at V and 7 bases at J, leaving 12 bases unmatched. The CDR3 is made up of 16 amino acids. CDR3 in DNA: TGTGCCAGCAGTGACCCTTGGGACTATAAGAGTAATGAGCAGTTCTTC. Translating it yields CASSDPWDYKSNEQFF.

The chain carries TRBV28 and TRBJ1-5; D remains unclear. Germline V gene data show CDR1 as MDHEN and CDR2 as SYDVKM. Trimming took off 4 bases at V and 8 bases at J, with 15 bases between the two ends. The CDR3 totals 14 residues. The CDR3 here is CASSSRRVTEPQHF. The DNA of the CDR3 is TGTGCCAGCAGTTCCCGACGGGTAACTGAGCCCCAGCATTTT.

This chain links TRBV7-9 with TRBJ2-3; TRBD2 aligns across 8 bases. This CDR3 is built from 16 residues. The germline V gene has CDR1 SEHNR and CDR2 FQNEAQ (reference sequence). V dropped 1 base and J dropped 6; count of bases not matched to a gene: 9. CDR3 nucleotides: TGTGCCAGCAGCTTAGGTGTGGCGGGGGGTGGCGATACGCAGTATTTT. Protein product: CASSLGVAGGGDTQYF. Combining the CDR3 with reference TRBV7-9 and TRBJ2-3 gives the whole variable domain DTGVSQNPRHKITKRGQNVTFRCDPISEHNRLYWYRQTLGQGPEFLTYFQNEAQLEKSRLLSDRFSAERPKGSFSTLEIQRTEQGDSAMYLCASSLGVAGGGDTQYFGPGTRLTVL.

A few counts support this clone. This rearrangement joins TRBV4-1 to TRBJ1-2, with TRBD1 matching over 10 bases. V was clipped by 2 bases and J by 5 bases; unmatched bases: 8. This CDR3 comprises 16 residues. CDR1 and CDR2 from the germline V gene are MGHRA and YSYEKL. The chain's CDR3 is CASSQSPGTGVYGYTF. CDR3 nucleotide sequence: TGCGCCAGCAGCCAATCCCCCGGGACAGGGGTTTATGGCTACACCTTC.

The chain joins TRBV4-2 to TRBJ2-2, with D maybe TRBD1 (5 bases). The V gene's germline CDR1 is LGHNA and CDR2 YNFKEQ. Trimming shortened V by 0 bases and J by 3 bases, and 14 bases separated the two germline ends. The CDR3 has 17 residues. CDR3 residues: CASSQDVWGRDTGELFF. CDR3 nucleotides: TGTGCCAGCAGCCAAGATGTGTGGGGCCGGGACACCGGGGAGCTGTTTTTT.

This clone showed up just once. The CDR3 nucleotides are TGTGCCAGCAGCGAGGGGCGGGGACAGGGGATCTATGAGCAGTTCTTC. It translates to CASSEGRGQGIYEQFF. V usage is TRBV9 and J usage is TRBJ2-1; 10 bases are a match to TRBD1. The CDR3 has 16 residues. The trim removed 3 bases at V and 8 bases at J, leaving 11 bases unmatched. The germline CDR1 and CDR2 sequences are SGDLS and YYNGEE.